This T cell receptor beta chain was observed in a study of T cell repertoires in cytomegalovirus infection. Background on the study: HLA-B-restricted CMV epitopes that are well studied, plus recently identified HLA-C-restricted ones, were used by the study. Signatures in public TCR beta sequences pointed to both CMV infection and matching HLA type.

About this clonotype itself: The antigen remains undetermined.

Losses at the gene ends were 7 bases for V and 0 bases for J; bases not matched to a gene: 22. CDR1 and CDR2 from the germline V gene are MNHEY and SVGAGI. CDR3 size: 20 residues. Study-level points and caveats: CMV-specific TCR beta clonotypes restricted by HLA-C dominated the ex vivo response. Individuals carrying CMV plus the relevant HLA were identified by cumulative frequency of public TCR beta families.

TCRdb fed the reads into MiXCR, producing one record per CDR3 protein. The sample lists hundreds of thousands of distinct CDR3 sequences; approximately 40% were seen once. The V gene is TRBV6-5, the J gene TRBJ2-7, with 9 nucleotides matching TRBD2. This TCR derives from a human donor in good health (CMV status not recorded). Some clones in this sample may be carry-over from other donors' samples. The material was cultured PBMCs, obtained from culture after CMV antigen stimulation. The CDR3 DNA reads TGTGCCAGCACCCGGGTGACGAGTAGCGGGAGAAATAGGAGCTCCTACGAGCAGTACTTC. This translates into CASTRVTSSGRNRSSYEQYF.